This T cell receptor (beta chain) was identified in a study of cytomegalovirus exposure and HLA in healthy donors. Study as a whole: As an earlier analysis found, about 179 million T cells yielded about 120 million unique TCR beta sequences.

The study sampled nominally healthy donors, though unrecorded immune exposures were likely. The CDR3 is 12 residues long. Unmatched junction bases numbered 2, after V lost 3 bases and J lost 9 bases. Germline CDR1 and CDR2: MDHEN and SYDVKM. The PCR employed 60 Vbeta primers together with 13 Jbeta primers. Assay used: immunoSEQ multiplex PCR; TCRdb lists only in-frame clones, some missing. This sample has about 170,000 clones, with approximately 84% found just once. The chain employs TRBV28 and TRBJ2-4; 7 bases are shared with TRBD1. The source is a woman between 50 and 59 years old in good health and CMV-seropositive. The sequenced sample was PBMCs. The CDR3 loop reads CASSLRGLIQYF. The CDR3 nucleotides read TGTGCCAGCAGTTTGAGGGGGCTCATTCAGTACTTC. The full variable domain, rest sourced from reference TRBV28 and TRBJ2-4, is DVKVTQSSRYLVKRTGEKVFLECVQDMDHENMFWYRQDPGLGLRLIYFSYDVKMKEKGDIPEGYSVSREKKERFSLILESASTNQTSMYLCASSLRGLIQYFGAGTRLSVL.